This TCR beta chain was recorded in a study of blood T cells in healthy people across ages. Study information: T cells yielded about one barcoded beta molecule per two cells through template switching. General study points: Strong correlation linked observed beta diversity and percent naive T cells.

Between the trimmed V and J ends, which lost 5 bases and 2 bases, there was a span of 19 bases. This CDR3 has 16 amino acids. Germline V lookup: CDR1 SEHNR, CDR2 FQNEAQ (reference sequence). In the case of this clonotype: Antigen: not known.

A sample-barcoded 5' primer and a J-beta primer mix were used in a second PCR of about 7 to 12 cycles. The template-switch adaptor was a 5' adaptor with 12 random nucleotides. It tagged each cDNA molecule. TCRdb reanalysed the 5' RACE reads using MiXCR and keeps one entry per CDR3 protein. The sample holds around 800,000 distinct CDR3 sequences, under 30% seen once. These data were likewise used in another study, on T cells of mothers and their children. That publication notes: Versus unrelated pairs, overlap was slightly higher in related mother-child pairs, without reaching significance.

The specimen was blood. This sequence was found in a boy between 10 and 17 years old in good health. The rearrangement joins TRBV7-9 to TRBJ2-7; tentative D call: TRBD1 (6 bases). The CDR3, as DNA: TGTGCCAGCAGCGACCTGACAGGCCGAGCTCCCTACGAGCAGTACTTC. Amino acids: CASSDLTGRAPYEQYF.